The clone carrying this T cell receptor beta chain was seen many times. The antigen is not known. This sample was taken from a study of T cell repertoires in cytomegalovirus infection. TCRdb fed the reads into MiXCR, producing one record per CDR3 protein. The sample shows approximately 730,000 distinct CDR3 sequences, roughly 30% of them seen only once. From germline, CDR1 is SEHNR and CDR2 FQNEAQ (reference sequence). Trimming at V came to 4 bases and at J to 5 bases, leaving 7 bases not matched to a gene. The CDR3 contains 15 residues. The chain uses TRBV7-9 and TRBJ2-1; 8 bases map to TRBD1. The input for sequencing was cultured PBMCs, taken from culture after CMV antigen stimulation. The clonotype was recovered from a human donor in good health (CMV status not recorded). Some clones in this sample may be carry-over from other donors' samples. Here the CDR3 reads CASSWSWTGNNEQFF. Here the CDR3 DNA reads TGTGCCAGCAGCTGGAGCTGGACAGGGAACAATGAGCAGTTCTTC.